The source of this T cell receptor beta chain is a study of blood T cell repertoires in COVID-19. V was clipped by 0 bases and J by 5 bases; unmatched bases: 7. Germline lookup yields CDR1 KGHSH and CDR2 LQKENI. The CDR3 totals 16 residues. In the authors' workflow: Reference gene primer amplification yielded estimated nucleated cell counts. Here immunoSEQ multiplex PCR was the method, and the copy in TCRdb shows in-frame clones only, minus some. V, J and clone size are taken as reported in that table, and D and trimming were inferred from the DNA itself. The sample shows roughly 130,000 clones, about nine tenths of them seen only once.

The sample taken for sequencing was peripheral blood. This chain links TRBV18 with TRBJ2-7, with 10 nucleotides matching TRBD1. The origin of this receptor is a man aged 50 or older with active COVID-19. This CDR3 is CASSPPGGQGIDEQYF. The CDR3 DNA follows: TGTGCCAGCTCACCACCTGGGGGACAGGGGATCGACGAGCAGTACTTC.